Included here is one T cell receptor beta chain sequence, with context. Its cognate antigen is unknown. The CDR3 loop spans 10 amino acids. With 5 bases removed from V and 10 bases from J, the gap between germline ends came to 9 bases. Germline CDR1 reads GTSNPN; CDR2 reads SVGIG (reference sequence). The entry originates in a study of beta chain features in type 1 diabetes. Study summary: Patients looked much like healthy donors when it came to age, gender and cell yields.

Notes on the study in general: Patients with Type 1 diabetes showed moderately but significantly shorter TCRB CDR3s in all four CD4+ subsets.

Reverse transcribing all isolated RNA meant expressed TCRB transcripts were sequenced. Average reads for naive, central memory and regulatory T cell samples were some 3.9 million. Sequencing used immunoSEQ multiplex PCR; TCRdb keeps in-frame clones, though not all of them. The profile shows some 660,000 clones, 11% to 15% of them singletons. Staining for CD45RO/CCR7/CD25/CD127/CD95/CD27 allowed sorting of CD4+ naive, central memory, regulatory and stem cell-like memory cells. The chain uses TRBV30 and TRBJ2-1, with a tentative D call TRBD1 (6 bases). Sequencing used naive CD4+ T cells from blood. The TCR sequence derives from a man aged 18 to 29 with type 1 diabetes. In DNA form, the CDR3 reads TGTGCCTGGGGACAGAGCGAGCAGTTCTTC. Its translation is CAWGQSEQFF.